Reported below is one T cell receptor beta chain. Its antigen remains unknown. This entry comes from a study of cytomegalovirus exposure and HLA in healthy donors. On the study more broadly: An early release of data contained about 85 million unique TCRs, which came from HLA-typed donors. Regarding the study as a whole: As a later analysis showed, a missense DCLRE1C variant was linked to trimming of TCR beta V- and J-genes. Investigators reported 164 TCR beta chains as tied to cytomegalovirus.

The CDR3 totals 15 residues. Per the germline V gene, CDR1 is LNHDA and CDR2 is SQIVND (reference sequence). Trimming at V came to 2 bases and at J to 5 bases, leaving 7 bases not matched to a gene. The study ran its PCR with 60 Vbeta and 13 Jbeta primers. Sequencing was performed with immunoSEQ multiplex PCR; in TCRdb, only in-frame clones are kept and a portion is missing. In the table there are 150,000 to 170,000 clones, about 76% of which are singletons. This TCR was recovered from a man between 25 and 39 years old in good health and CMV-seropositive. This chain joins TRBV19 and TRBJ2-5, with 8 nucleotides matching TRBD2. Sequencing input: PBMCs. The CDR3 reads CASSITGGAPETQYF. The CDR3 DNA sequence: TGTGCCAGTAGTATAACCGGGGGGGCCCCTGAGACCCAGTACTTC.